These 17 T cell receptor beta chains were sequenced from one sample in a study of response to subunit inactivated influenza vaccine. TCRdb re-analysed the RT-PCR reads in MiXCR, keeping a single row per CDR3 protein. The sample contains about 480,000 distinct CDR3 sequences, 10% to 11% of which appear only once. Source: PBMCs from blood, taken about 6 weeks after vaccination. The receptors were sampled from a man over 45 who received an inactivated influenza vaccine.

The V gene is TRBV20-1, the J gene TRBJ2-7, with TRBD1 as a possible D gene (5 bases). Trimming stripped 4 bases from V and 1 base from J, with 14 bases between. The CDR3 runs 14 residues. Germline V CDR1 and CDR2: DFQATT, SNEGSKA (reference sequence). Here the CDR3 DNA reads TGCAGTGCTACCCTACAGGTGGCATCCTACGAGCAGTACTTC. This codes for CSATLQVASYEQYF.

The V gene is TRBV5-6, the J gene TRBJ1-2; 7 nucleotides align to TRBD1. The CDR3 has 15 residues. The germline V gene has CDR1 SGHDT and CDR2 YYEEEE. Trimming at V came to 4 bases and at J to 3 bases, leaving 9 bases not matched to a gene. This CDR3 is CASSGSGTEYYGYTF. The CDR3 DNA is TGTGCCAGCAGCGGGTCCGGGACAGAATACTATGGCTACACCTTC.

There are many counts of this clonotype. The rearrangement joins TRBV20-1 to TRBJ2-7; 9 bases match TRBD1. The length of the CDR3 is 13 residues. V was pared by 5 bases and J by 5 bases, with 7 bases of the junction left unmatched. In germline, CDR1 is DFQATT, CDR2 SNEGSKA (reference sequence). The CDR3 coding sequence is TGCAGTGCTGAACCACAGGGGGCGAACGAGCAGTACTTC. This encodes CSAEPQGANEQYF.

This rearrangement joins TRBV3-1 to TRBJ2-5; possible D gene TRBD2, 6 bases. The CDR3 consists of 14 residues. V was clipped by 7 bases and J by 5 bases, with 17 bases between them. Germline V gene sequence: CDR1 LGHDT, CDR2 YNNKEL (reference sequence). The chain's CDR3 is CASTRRGIGETQYF. The CDR3 coding sequence is TGTGCCAGCACGCGCCGGGGGATCGGCGAGACCCAGTACTTC.

DNA for the CDR3: TGTGCCACCAGTGACCTCGGACAGATGCCAGAGACCCAGTACTTC. This translates into CATSDLGQMPETQYF. This chain uses TRBV24-1 with TRBJ2-5; a weak D match, TRBD1 (6 bases). The CDR3 has 15 amino acids. The V gene lost 4 bases and the J gene lost 4 bases, with 15 bases spanning the gap. The germline gives CDR1 KGHDR, CDR2 SFDVKD.

The chain employs TRBV7-6 and TRBJ2-1; 8 bases match TRBD2. CDR3 length: 16 residues. The V segment lost 0 bases and the J segment 8 bases; nucleotides outside the gene matches: 9. Germline V gene data show CDR1 as SGHVS and CDR2 as FNYEAQ. CDR3 residues: CASSLASSGSTHEQFF. The CDR3 coding sequence is TGTGCCAGCAGCTTAGCCTCCAGCGGGAGTACCCATGAGCAGTTCTTC.

The chain employs TRBV3-1 and TRBJ2-7; TRBD1 matches 11 bases. The CDR3 runs to 15 residues. Germline assignment: CDR1 LGHDT and CDR2 YNNKEL (reference sequence). The V and J ends lost 3 bases and 3 bases, in that order; junction bases with no gene match: 4. The CDR3, as DNA: TGTGCCAGCAGCCAGAGGACAGGGGGCGGCTACGAGCAGTACTTC. It encodes CASSQRTGGGYEQYF.

This chain uses TRBV5-1 with TRBJ2-7; D perhaps matches TRBD2 (5 bases). The CDR3 covers 15 residues. Trimming removed 0 bases at V and 2 bases at J, with 12 bases between. From germline, CDR1 is SGHRS and CDR2 YFSETQ. CDR3 coding DNA: TGCGCCAGCAGCTTGGATACGGGGAGCCCCTACGAGCAGTACTTC. Its protein product is CASSLDTGSPYEQYF.

This clonotype showed up just a few times. The rearrangement joins TRBV6-2 or TRBV6-3 to TRBJ2-1, with 10 positions matching TRBD1. The CDR3 is 17 amino acids. The germline V gene has CDR1 MNHEY and CDR2 SVGEGT. The V and J ends lost 6 bases and 6 bases, in that order; junction bases with no gene match: 14. Written as DNA, the CDR3 is TGTGCCAGCAGCCACACCTTGACAGGGGGCGGCCGCAATGAGCAGTTCTTC. Amino acids: CASSHTLTGGGRNEQFF.

This clonotype was seen ten or more times. The rearrangement uses TRBV6-2 or TRBV6-3 and TRBJ2-1; 8 bases are shared with TRBD2. Per germline, CDR1 MNHEY and CDR2 SVGEGT. This CDR3 contains 17 residues. The junction had 13 bases not matched to a gene; V was cut back by 3 bases and J by 6 bases. The CDR3 here is CASSYSLVASGFNEQFF. The CDR3 nucleotides are TGTGCCAGCAGTTATTCCCTTGTGGCTAGCGGGTTCAATGAGCAGTTCTTC.

Many counts were recorded for this clonotype. The V gene is TRBV12-3 or TRBV12-4, the J gene TRBJ1-1; D possibly corresponds to TRBD1 (5 bases). The CDR3 contains 14 residues. Between the trimmed V and J ends, which lost 4 bases and 2 bases, there was a span of 11 bases. The CDR3 DNA reads as TGTGCCAGCAGTTCTCGGGACGGTAACACTGAAGCTTTCTTT. Residues: CASSSRDGNTEAFF.

This clonotype came up many times. The chain uses TRBV7-3 and TRBJ2-3; D is unclear. V lost 3 bases, J lost 6 bases, and 7 bases lay in between. Germline values: CDR1 SGHTA, CDR2 FQGTGA. This CDR3 is built from 12 residues. Here the CDR3 reads CASSFPRDTQYF. The DNA for the CDR3 is TGTGCCAGCAGCTTCCCCCGGGATACGCAGTATTTT.

The chain joins TRBV20-1 to TRBJ1-4; 9 positions agree with TRBD1. The CDR3 covers 13 residues. V gave up 5 bases and J gave up 8 bases; unmatched junction bases: 6. CDR1 and CDR2 from the germline V gene are DFQATT and SNEGSKA (reference sequence). The CDR3 is CSASYRGREKLFF. The CDR3 DNA is TGCAGTGCTTCGTACAGGGGGCGAGAAAAACTGTTTTTT.

This rearrangement joins TRBV12-3 or TRBV12-4 to TRBJ1-2; D not certain. This CDR3 is built from 12 residues. V was clipped by 0 bases and J by 8 bases, with 7 bases between them. CDR3 protein: CASSLAEGGYTF. CDR3 DNA: TGTGCCAGCAGTTTAGCCGAGGGAGGCTACACCTTC.

This clonotype was observed a handful of times. One junction end does not reproduce the germline sequence, and a read error may be involved. The V and J genes are TRBV7-7 and TRBJ2-5; 12 bases line up with TRBD2. CDR3 size: 16 residues. The germline V gene has CDR1 SSHAT and CDR2 FNYEAQ (reference sequence). For the CDR3, the DNA is TGTGCTAGCAGCTTCTCTAGCGGGGGGGCTTCGGAGACCCAGTACTTC. It specifies CASSFSSGGASETQYF.

This chain links TRBV20-1 with TRBJ2-3, with 8 bases fitting TRBD2. V lost 0 bases, J lost 0 bases, and 5 bases stayed unmatched. The CDR3 spans 16 residues. Per germline, CDR1 DFQATT and CDR2 SNEGSKA (reference sequence). CDR3 in DNA: TGCAGTGCTAGAGACATAGGACTAGCAAGCACAGATACGCAGTATTTT. Protein sequence: CSARDIGLASTDTQYF.

The chain is built from TRBV5-1 and TRBJ2-5; 10 bases align to TRBD1. The CDR3 runs to 15 residues. J lost 3 bases, V lost 3 bases, and 5 bases had no gene match. Germline V gene data show CDR1 as SGHRS and CDR2 as YFSETQ. The CDR3 DNA reads as TGCGCCAGCAGCTGGGGACAGGGGCCGGAAGAGACCCAGTACTTC. It yields the protein CASSWGQGPEETQYF. Based on the CDR3 plus reference TRBV5-1 and TRBJ2-5, the full variable domain is KAGVTQTPRYLIKTRGQQVTLSCSPISGHRSVSWYQQTPGQGLQFLFEYFSETQRNKGNFPGRFSGRQFSNSRSEMNVSTLELGDSALYLCASSWGQGPEETQYFGPGTRLLVL.